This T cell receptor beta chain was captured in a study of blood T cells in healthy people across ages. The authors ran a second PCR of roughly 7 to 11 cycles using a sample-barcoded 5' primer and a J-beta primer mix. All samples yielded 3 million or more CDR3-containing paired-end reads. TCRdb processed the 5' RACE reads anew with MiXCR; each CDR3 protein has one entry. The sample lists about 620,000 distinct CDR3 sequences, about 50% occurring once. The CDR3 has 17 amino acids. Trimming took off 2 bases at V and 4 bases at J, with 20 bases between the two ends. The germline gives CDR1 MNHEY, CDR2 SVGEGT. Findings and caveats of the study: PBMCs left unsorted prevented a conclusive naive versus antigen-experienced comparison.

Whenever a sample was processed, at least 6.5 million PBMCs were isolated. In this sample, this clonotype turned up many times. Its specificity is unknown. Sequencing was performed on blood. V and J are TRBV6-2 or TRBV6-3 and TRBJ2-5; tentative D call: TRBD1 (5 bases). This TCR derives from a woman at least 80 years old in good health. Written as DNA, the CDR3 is TGTGCCAGCAGTTACCTTACGGCAGGGTACTCGGGAGAGACCCAGTACTTC. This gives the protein CASSYLTAGYSGETQYF.